The 16 T cell receptor beta chains below were found in one sample sequenced in a study of blood T cell repertoires in COVID-19. Repertoires were generated with immunoSEQ multiplex PCR, while TCRdb's copy carries only in-frame clones and drops some. The table lists fewer than 50,000 clones, about 88% of them singletons, with approximately 9.6% in the top ten. Sequenced: peripheral blood. The receptors come from a man in his fifties or sixties with active COVID-19.

J is TRBJ1-2 and V is TRBV7-9; D gene uncertain. The germline gives CDR1 SEHNR, CDR2 FQNEAQ (reference sequence). Trimming took 1 base from V and 3 from J, leaving 18 bases between them. This CDR3 region has 17 residues. This chain's CDR3 is CASSLEVSSRGDYGYTF. In nucleotides, the CDR3 is TGTGCCAGCAGCTTAGAGGTGTCCTCACGGGGTGACTATGGCTACACCTTC.

J is TRBJ2-5 and V is TRBV5-5, with 11 nucleotides matching TRBD1. The CDR3 totals 15 residues. Germline V gene sequence: CDR1 SGHKS, CDR2 YYEKEE (reference sequence). V lost 1 base, J lost 4 bases, and 3 bases stayed unmatched. CDR3 sequence (DNA): TGTGCCAGCAGCTTGAGGACAGGGGGCGGAGAGACCCAGTACTTC. Amino acid sequence: CASSLRTGGGETQYF.

J is TRBJ1-5 and V is TRBV6-1, with unresolved D. The ends were cut back, 2 bases at V and 0 bases at J, with 8 bases in the middle. The CDR3 covers 15 residues. Germline lookup yields CDR1 MNHNS and CDR2 SASEGT. The CDR3 DNA reads TGTGCCAGCAGTGAAAGCGTCCTTAGCAATCAGCCCCAGCATTTT. It encodes CASSESVLSNQPQHF.

The J gene is TRBJ2-7, the V gene TRBV4-3; possibly TRBD2 for D (5 bases). V was cut by 4 bases and J by 3 bases, with 19 bases left in between. This CDR3 is built from 16 residues. CDR1 and CDR2 (germline): LGHNA, YSLEER. CDR3 sequence (DNA): TGCGCCAGCAGCCCCAACCGGAGGCAGCCCCACTACGAGCAGTACTTC. Protein product: CASSPNRRQPHYEQYF.

J is TRBJ2-7 and V is TRBV6-2 or TRBV6-3; 10 positions match TRBD1. Unmatched junction bases numbered 9, after V lost 0 bases and J lost 4 bases. The CDR3 totals 17 residues. Germline V gives CDR1 MNHEY, CDR2 SVGEGT. CDR3 protein: CASSYSLMTGGRYEQYF. The CDR3 DNA sequence: TGTGCCAGCAGTTACTCGTTAATGACAGGGGGCAGGTACGAGCAGTACTTC.

The V call is TRBV2, the J call TRBJ2-7, with 11 bases that match TRBD2. Looked up from germline, CDR1 is SNHLY and CDR2 is FYNNEI. J gave up 2 bases and V 4 bases, and 7 bases lay outside the gene matches. The CDR3 sequence is 16 residues long. The chain's CDR3 is CASSGLAGGGTYEQYF. CDR3 nucleotide sequence: TGTGCCAGCAGTGGGCTAGCGGGAGGAGGGACCTACGAGCAGTACTTC.

This chain uses TRBV28 with TRBJ2-4; 7 bases agree with TRBD2. Germline V gene sequence: CDR1 MDHEN, CDR2 SYDVKM. The CDR3 is made up of 16 amino acids. Trimming cost V 3 bases and J 2 bases; bases outside gene matches: 7. This chain's CDR3 is CASSFSGRGTKNIQYF. The CDR3 DNA follows: TGTGCCAGCAGTTTTTCAGGGCGGGGGACCAAAAACATTCAGTACTTC.

The genes are TRBV29-1 and TRBJ1-3; the D gene is possibly TRBD1 (6 bases). Between the trimmed V and J ends, which lost 4 bases and 0 bases, there was a span of 7 bases. CDR1 SQVTM and CDR2 ANQGSEA come from the germline V gene. The CDR3 loop spans 13 amino acids. CDR3: CSVGQVSGNTIYF. The CDR3 bases are TGCAGCGTTGGACAGGTCTCTGGAAACACCATATATTTT.

This clone was recorded once. This rearrangement joins TRBV5-1 to TRBJ2-7; no clear D. V dropped 0 bases and J dropped 4 bases, with 2 bases sitting between them. The germline gives CDR1 SGHRS, CDR2 YFSETQ. CDR3 length: 11 amino acids. CDR3 residues: CASSLAYEQYF. CDR3 nucleotide sequence: TGCGCCAGCAGCTTGGCTTACGAGCAGTACTTC.

This rearrangement joins TRBV19 to TRBJ1-4; 10 bases line up with TRBD1. The J segment lost 0 bases and the V segment lost 8 bases, leaving 6 bases of the junction unmatched. The CDR3 has 16 amino acids. Germline V gene data show CDR1 as LNHDA and CDR2 as SQIVND (reference sequence). CDR3 in amino acids: CASRQGASPTNEKLFF. DNA of the CDR3: TGTGCCAGTCGACAGGGGGCGTCCCCAACTAATGAAAAACTGTTTTTT.

The rearrangement joins TRBV29-1 to TRBJ1-4; D may be TRBD1 (5 bases). Trimming cost V 7 bases and J 6 bases, with 21 bases left between them. This CDR3 has 15 amino acids. Per the germline V gene, CDR1 is SQVTM and CDR2 is ANQGSEA. CDR3: CSAGQSTARDEKLFF. The CDR3 nucleotides are TGCAGCGCCGGACAATCGACAGCCAGGGATGAAAAACTGTTTTTT. The complete variable domain, with remaining parts taken from reference TRBV29-1 and TRBJ1-4, reads SAVISQKPSRDICQRGTSLTIQCQVDSQVTMMFWYRQQPGQSLTLIATANQGSEATYESGFVIDKFPISRPNLTFSTLTVSNMSPEDSSIYLCSAGQSTARDEKLFFGSGTQLSVL.

The CDR3 is CASILDRGRGQPQHF. The DNA for the CDR3 is TGTGCCAGCATCCTGGACAGGGGGCGCGGTCAGCCCCAGCATTTT. The chain employs TRBV2 and TRBJ1-5, with 11 bases aligning to TRBD1. Germline CDR1 and CDR2: SNHLY and FYNNEI. V lost 7 bases and J lost 6; bases outside the gene matches: 8. The CDR3 extends over 15 amino acids.

The chain combines TRBV15 with TRBJ2-5; 11 bases are shared with TRBD1. The CDR3 is made up of 13 amino acids. V dropped 7 bases and J dropped 5; count of bases not matched to a gene: 3. CDR1 is LNHNV, CDR2 YYDKDF, per germline (reference sequence). CDR3 region: CATKGQGGETQYF. The CDR3 DNA sequence: TGTGCCACCAAGGGACAGGGGGGGGAGACCCAGTACTTC.

The V gene is TRBV5-6, the J gene TRBJ2-7, with 10 bases aligning to TRBD1. The J segment lost 2 bases and the V segment lost 2 bases, leaving 4 bases of the junction unmatched. This CDR3 spans 15 amino acids. The germline CDR1 and CDR2 sequences are SGHDT and YYEEEE. CDR3 residues: CASSLRTGGAYEQYF. Written as DNA, the CDR3 is TGTGCCAGCAGCTTAAGGACAGGGGGGGCCTACGAGCAGTACTTC.

The J gene is TRBJ2-1, the V gene TRBV9, with D unresolved. The V and J ends lost 1 base and 5 bases respectively, with 13 bases between them. The CDR3 has 15 residues. Germline V gives CDR1 SGDLS, CDR2 YYNGEE. In nucleotides, the CDR3 is TGTGCCAGCAGCGTAAATCCCGTCCCTGACAATGAGCAGTTCTTC. Translation: CASSVNPVPDNEQFF.

The chain employs TRBV5-4 and TRBJ2-6; the D gene is possibly TRBD2 (5 bases). Trimming stripped 4 bases from V and 0 bases from J, with 11 bases between. The CDR3 has 16 residues. Germline values: CDR1 SGHNT, CDR2 YYREEE (reference sequence). The CDR3: CASSREGSSGANVLTF. As DNA, the CDR3 is TGTGCCAGCAGCCGAGAGGGAAGCTCTGGGGCCAACGTCCTGACTTTC.